The 21 T cell receptor beta chains below all came from one sample that was sequenced in a study of cytomegalovirus exposure and HLA in healthy donors. Vbeta (60) and Jbeta (13) primers were used in the PCR. The repertoire was sequenced with immunoSEQ multiplex PCR; TCRdb's copy has only in-frame clones and lacks some. The profile shows over 85,000 clones, around 71% of them singletons. The sample consisted of PBMCs. The origin of the receptors is a man aged 25 to 45 in good health and CMV-seronegative.

A remark on this clone: Other DNA sequences within the sample encode an identical CDR3. The rearrangement uses TRBV6-5 and TRBJ1-5; D possibly corresponds to TRBD1 (6 bases). V was trimmed by 0 bases and J by 6 bases, leaving 12 bases between them. This CDR3 has 15 amino acids. Germline values: CDR1 MNHEY, CDR2 SVGAGI. The CDR3 loop is CASSYSRGAGQPQHF. The DNA for the CDR3 is TGTGCCAGCAGTTACTCGCGGGGGGCCGGTCAGCCCCAGCATTTT.

This chain links TRBV6-1 with TRBJ1-1, with 8 bases matching TRBD1. J was trimmed by 5 bases and V by 6 bases; bases with no gene match: 5. The CDR3 extends over 13 amino acids. The germline V gene encodes CDR1 MNHNS and CDR2 SASEGT. The CDR3, as DNA: TGTGCCAGCAGCGCCGGGACAGGTACTGAAGCTTTCTTT. Protein product: CASSAGTGTEAFF.

This chain uses TRBV5-4 with TRBJ1-4; D gene uncertain. Trimming took 1 base from V and 0 from J, leaving 4 bases between them. Germline CDR1 SGHNT, CDR2 YYREEE (reference sequence). This CDR3 comprises 14 residues. Here the CDR3 reads CASSLRATNEKLFF. The CDR3 nucleotides are TGTGCCAGCAGCTTGAGAGCAACTAATGAAAAACTGTTTTTT.

This sequence joins TRBV30 and TRBJ2-1, with TRBD1 matching over 11 bases. Germline values: CDR1 GTSNPN, CDR2 SVGIG (reference sequence). Trimming at V came to 5 bases and at J to 6 bases, leaving 6 bases not matched to a gene. This CDR3 has 14 residues. The CDR3 loop is CAWAEGTGGNEQFF. The CDR3 DNA reads TGTGCCTGGGCGGAAGGGACAGGGGGCAATGAGCAGTTCTTC.

The chain is built from TRBV5-6 and TRBJ1-2; D ambiguous. The CDR3 covers 12 residues. CDR1 is SGHDT, CDR2 YYEEEE, per germline. V was cut by 3 bases and J by 2 bases, with 5 bases left in between. The CDR3 sequence is CASSYQNYGYTF. The CDR3, as DNA: TGTGCCAGCAGCTATCAGAACTATGGCTACACCTTC.

The V and J genes are TRBV4-1 and TRBJ2-5; no clear D. Germline V gene sequence: CDR1 MGHRA, CDR2 YSYEKL. This CDR3 contains 13 residues. The ends were cut back, 0 bases at V and 6 bases at J, with 8 bases in the middle. The CDR3 here is CASSQDRLQTQYF. The CDR3 DNA reads TGCGCCAGCAGCCAAGACCGCCTACAGACCCAGTACTTC.

V and J are TRBV28 and TRBJ2-7, with a weak D call TRBD1 (5 bases). This CDR3 region has 12 residues. Germline V gives CDR1 MDHEN, CDR2 SYDVKM. Trimming removed 6 bases at V and 1 base at J, with 7 bases between. The CDR3 reads CASRPGSYEQYF. The CDR3 DNA follows: TGTGCCAGCAGGCCAGGGTCCTACGAGCAGTACTTC.

The rearrangement uses TRBV7-9 and TRBJ2-2, with 11 bases identical to TRBD1. Germline V gives CDR1 SEHNR, CDR2 FQNEAQ (reference sequence). The V gene end was trimmed by 4 bases and the J gene end by 5 bases; junction bases not matched to a gene: 3. The CDR3 contains 15 residues. CDR3 sequence reads: CASSYGTGGTGELFF. In DNA form, the CDR3 reads TGTGCCAGCAGCTACGGGACAGGGGGGACCGGGGAGCTGTTTTTT.

The rearrangement joins TRBV6-4 to TRBJ2-1; a weak D match, TRBD2 (5 bases). The CDR3 sequence is 15 residues long. Trimming stripped 6 bases from V and 0 bases from J, with 12 bases between. From germline, CDR1 is MRHNA and CDR2 SNTAGT. The CDR3 region has the DNA TGTGCCAGCAGCTACTCGGGGAACTCCTACAATGAGCAGTTCTTC. Its translation is CASSYSGNSYNEQFF.

This clone was seen a handful of times. The V and J genes are TRBV18 and TRBJ2-3, with TRBD1 matching over 10 bases. CDR3 length: 16 residues. Trimming removed 3 bases from V and 2 bases from J; junction bases left unmatched: 5. From germline, CDR1 is KGHSH and CDR2 LQKENI. DNA for the CDR3: TGTGCCAGCTCACCGGGACAGGGGTCCTACACAGATACGCAGTATTTT. This codes for CASSPGQGSYTDTQYF.

The rearrangement links TRBV27 to TRBJ2-7; D is possibly TRBD2 (7 bases). Per the germline V gene, CDR1 is MNHEY and CDR2 is SMNVEV (reference sequence). This CDR3 is built from 14 residues. Trimming took off 2 bases at V and 6 bases at J, with 14 bases between the two ends. This chain's CDR3 is CASSLVGGDGEQYF. As DNA, the CDR3 is TGTGCCAGCAGTTTAGTAGGGGGGGATGGCGAGCAGTACTTC.

The chain couples TRBV6-1 to TRBJ2-1, with D perhaps TRBD1 (5 bases). From germline, CDR1 is MNHNS and CDR2 SASEGT. V was shortened by 5 bases and J by 6 bases, with 17 bases between the two germline ends. This CDR3 region has 15 residues. In DNA, the CDR3 is TGTGCCAGCAGTAGTCAGGGCTTTTTAGGCAATGAGCAGTTCTTC. Translating it yields CASSSQGFLGNEQFF.

The J gene is TRBJ1-1, the V gene TRBV4-1; 9 bases match TRBD1. Germline-derived CDR1 and CDR2 are MGHRA and YSYEKL. CDR3 length: 16 amino acids. V lost 4 bases to trimming and J lost 10 bases; unmatched junction nucleotides: 16. This CDR3 is CASSRDLGTGFQGAFF. The CDR3 nucleotides are TGCGCCAGCAGCCGGGATCTCGGGACAGGGTTTCAAGGAGCTTTCTTT.

CDR3 sequence reads: CASSLELTSGIVWSYEQYF. CDR3 nucleotide sequence: TGTGCCAGCAGCCTAGAGCTGACTAGCGGGATAGTATGGTCCTACGAGCAGTACTTC. The gene calls are TRBV7-8 and TRBJ2-7; 11 bases match TRBD2. The CDR3 runs to 19 residues. Germline values: CDR1 SGHVS, CDR2 FQNEAQ. Trimming cost V 5 bases and J 1 base; bases outside gene matches: 16.

The rearrangement links TRBV7-9 to TRBJ2-3; the match to TRBD2 covers 11 bases. The germline CDR1 and CDR2 sequences are SEHNR and FQNEAQ (reference sequence). V was clipped by 1 base and J by 2 bases; unmatched bases: 2. This CDR3 has 16 amino acids. CDR3 amino acids: CASSLELAGDTDTQYF. CDR3 sequence (DNA): TGTGCCAGCAGCTTAGAACTAGCGGGGGACACAGATACGCAGTATTTT.

The chain uses TRBV5-1 and TRBJ1-4, with D possibly being TRBD1 (5 bases). Germline V gene data show CDR1 as SGHRS and CDR2 as YFSETQ. CDR3 length equals 13 residues. Trimming pared 4 bases from V and 4 bases from J, leaving 8 bases between. In nucleotides, the CDR3 is TGCGCCAGCAGCGCGGGGGTTAATGAAAAACTGTTTTTT. Its protein product is CASSAGVNEKLFF.

The rearrangement joins TRBV5-1 to TRBJ1-4; D gene uncertain. The length of the CDR3 is 15 residues. Germline assignment: CDR1 SGHRS and CDR2 YFSETQ. The ends were cut back, 0 bases at V and 5 bases at J, with 11 bases in the middle. For the CDR3, the DNA is TGCGCCAGCAGCTTGGCTGGCAGCGTGAATGAAAAACTGTTTTTT. Amino acids: CASSLAGSVNEKLFF.

The V and J genes are TRBV15 and TRBJ2-7; 7 nucleotides align to TRBD2. The germline V gene encodes CDR1 LNHNV and CDR2 YYDKDF (reference sequence). The CDR3 loop spans 11 amino acids. Trimming at V came to 5 bases and at J to 8 bases, leaving 3 bases not matched to a gene. The CDR3: CATSGREKQYF. The CDR3 DNA is TGTGCCACCAGCGGGAGGGAGAAGCAGTACTTC.

This clone was counted only a few times. V usage is TRBV5-1 and J usage is TRBJ2-7; 10 nucleotides line up with TRBD2. The CDR3 length is 15 residues. CDR1 is SGHRS and CDR2 is YFSETQ in the germline V gene. Trimming removed 4 bases from V and 11 bases from J; junction bases left unmatched: 15. CDR3 nucleotide sequence: TGCGCCAGCAGCCCATTAGCGGGGGGTGACATTCTGGAGTACTTC. Its translation is CASSPLAGGDILEYF. Drawing the rest from reference TRBV5-1 and TRBJ2-7, the complete variable domain is KAGVTQTPRYLIKTRGQQVTLSCSPISGHRSVSWYQQTPGQGLQFLFEYFSETQRNKGNFPGRFSGRQFSNSRSEMNVSTLELGDSALYLCASSPLAGGDILEYFGPGTRLTVT.

This clone was counted a few times. The CDR3 DNA reads as TGTGCCAGCAGCTCCAAAGACAGGTTTATATCCAGCAATCAGCCCCAGCATTTT. Translating gives CASSSKDRFISSNQPQHF. The chain carries TRBV7-9 and TRBJ1-5, with D perhaps TRBD1 (6 bases). The germline V and J ends were trimmed by 4 bases and 1 base, with 20 bases remaining between them. This CDR3 region has 18 residues. Germline-derived CDR1 and CDR2 are SEHNR and FQNEAQ (reference sequence).

The V gene is TRBV12-2, the J gene TRBJ2-3; the table assigns TRBD2, which was not confirmed against the DNA. TRBV12-2 is deemed a pseudogene. CDR3 length: 12 amino acids. Here the CDR3 reads CASRLRKDTQYF. The CDR3 nucleotides are TGTGCAAGTCGCTTGAGAAAAGATACGCAGTATTTT.